This T cell receptor beta chain derives from a study of T cells in Graves' hyperthyroidism and ophthalmopathy. Turning to the study itself: Peripheral blood collection took place at initial diagnosis, before any treatment.

This clonotype was observed at least ten times. Each patient was aged 18 to 65 and had newly diagnosed hyperthyroidism of under 2 months' duration. CDR3 size: 16 residues. The germline V gene encodes CDR1 DFQATT and CDR2 SNEGSKA (reference sequence). The V end lost 4 bases, the J end lost 0 bases, and 16 bases lay between the germline ends. RNA transcripts yielded amplified TCR beta CDR3 regions. During a first-round RT-PCR of the TCR CDR3, the HTBI primer set was used. TCRdb used MiXCR to reprocess the multiplex PCR reads, holding one entry per CDR3 protein. In the table there are about 560,000 distinct CDR3 sequences, about 14% of which are singletons.

Sample: blood. The receptor comes from a woman between 40 and 50 years old with Graves' hyperthyroidism. The chain employs TRBV20-1 and TRBJ1-5; a possible D gene is TRBD1 (6 bases). Here the CDR3 DNA reads TGCAGTGCTACGAGGGGGGGACTCGCTAGCAATCAGCCCCAGCATTTT. Translated, it gives CSATRGGLASNQPQHF.